This TCR beta chain was captured in a study of blood T cell repertoires in COVID-19. This clone has only a few counts. The junction does not match germline at one end; this may be a read error. CDR1 is MNHNS, CDR2 SASEGT, per germline. The CDR3 runs 14 residues. The repertoire was sequenced with immunoSEQ multiplex PCR; TCRdb's copy has only in-frame clones and lacks some. The sample carries over 25,000 clones, roughly 83% recorded once. The clonotype comes from a man aged 80 or over with active COVID-19. V is TRBV6-1 and J is TRBJ1-1; no clear D gene. The specimen sequenced was peripheral blood. CDR3 DNA: TGTGCCAGCAGCGAAGGGCCACAGAACACTGAAGCTTTCTTT. It translates to CASSEGPQNTEAFF.